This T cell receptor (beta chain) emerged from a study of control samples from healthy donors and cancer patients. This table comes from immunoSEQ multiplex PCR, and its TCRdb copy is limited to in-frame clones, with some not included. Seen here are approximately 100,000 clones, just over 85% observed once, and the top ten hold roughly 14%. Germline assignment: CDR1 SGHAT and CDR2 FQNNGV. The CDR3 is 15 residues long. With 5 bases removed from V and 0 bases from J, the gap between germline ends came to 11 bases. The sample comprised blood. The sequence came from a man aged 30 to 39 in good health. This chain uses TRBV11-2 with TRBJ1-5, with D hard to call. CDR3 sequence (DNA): TGTGCCAGCAGCAAAGGTCCGAATAGCAATCAGCCCCAGCATTTT. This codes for CASSKGPNSNQPQHF.